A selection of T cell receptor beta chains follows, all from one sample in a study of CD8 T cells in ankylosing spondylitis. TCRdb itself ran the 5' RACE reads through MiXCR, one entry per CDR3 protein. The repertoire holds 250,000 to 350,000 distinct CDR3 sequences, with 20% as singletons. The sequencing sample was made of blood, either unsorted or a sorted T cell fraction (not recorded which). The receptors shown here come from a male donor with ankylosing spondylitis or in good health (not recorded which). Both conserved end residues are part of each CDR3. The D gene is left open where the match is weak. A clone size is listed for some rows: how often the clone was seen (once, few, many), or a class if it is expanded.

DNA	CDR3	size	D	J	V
TGCAGCGTTGAAACGAGCCTAACTCTCTATGGCTACACCTTC	CSVETSLTLYGYTF	many	-	TRBJ1-2	TRBV29-1
TGTGCCAGCAGCAAAGCGACAGGGGGCGAAAACAATGAGCAGTTCTTC	CASSKATGGENNEQFF	-	-	TRBJ2-1	TRBV21-1
TGTGCCAGCAGTGTAGTTGAGGAAGGGGAGCAGTTCTTC	CASSVVEEGEQFF	few	-	TRBJ2-1	TRBV6-4
TGTGCCAGCTGTGGGGCGGGAGGCTCTGGAAACACCATATATTTT	CASCGAGGSGNTIYF	once	-	TRBJ1-3	TRBV28
TGCGCCAGCAGCTTGGCGGTAGCGGGAGAGGATGAGGGAGAGACCCAGTACTTC	CASSLAVAGEDEGETQYF	many	TRBD2	TRBJ2-5	TRBV5-1
TGTGCCAGCAGTTATTCAGGGGGCCCTGATGGCTACACCTTC	CASSYSGGPDGYTF	-	TRBD1	TRBJ1-2	TRBV6-5
TGTGCCAGCAGAAGGGACCCCTCCTACAATGAGCAGTTCTTC	CASRRDPSYNEQFF	-	-	TRBJ2-1	TRBV2
TGTGCCAGCAGTGAGGCCAAGAACACTGAAGCTTTCTTT	CASSEAKNTEAFF	-	-	TRBJ1-1	TRBV6-4
TGTGCCAGCAGTTCGGAAGTAAACATTCAGTACTTC	CASSSEVNIQYF	few	-	TRBJ2-4	TRBV28
TGTGCCACCAGTGATGGACTAACGTATAGCACAGATACGCAGTATTTT	CATSDGLTYSTDTQYF	few	-	TRBJ2-3	TRBV24-1
TGTGCCAGCAGTTTTGCCAGCCACTCCACAGATACGCAGTATTTT	CASSFASHSTDTQYF	many	-	TRBJ2-3	TRBV12-3/TRBV12-4
TGTGCCAGCAATAGCGGGAGAGAGTACAATGAGCAGTTCTTC	CASNSGREYNEQFF	few	TRBD2	TRBJ2-1	TRBV2
TGCAGTGCTAGAGGGGGTACAGGCACAGATACGCAGTATTTT	CSARGGTGTDTQYF	-	-	TRBJ2-3	TRBV20-1
TGTGCCAGCAGTTTCCTCCGGGACAGGGTGGATTCACCCCTCCACTTT	CASSFLRDRVDSPLHF	-	TRBD1	TRBJ1-6	TRBV27
TGTGCCATCAGGCAGGAAAACTATGGCTACACCTTC	CAIRQENYGYTF	many	-	TRBJ1-2	TRBV10-3
TGTGCCAGCAGCTCCACCCAGCGGGGGGGCACAGATACGCAGTATTTT	CASSSTQRGGTDTQYF	few	TRBD2	TRBJ2-3	TRBV5-6
TGCGCCAGCAGCTTAGACGGGCTAGCGGGGGCACAGGCAGATACGCAGTATTTT	CASSLDGLAGAQADTQYF	few	TRBD2	TRBJ2-3	TRBV5-1
TGCGCCAGCAGCTTAGACTGGGCTAACTATGGCTACACCTTC	CASSLDWANYGYTF	few	-	TRBJ1-2	TRBV5-1
TGCAGTGAATCAGGGCGGGATAATGAGCAGTTCTTC	CSESGRDNEQFF	-	-	TRBJ2-1	TRBV20-1
TGTGCCAGCAGTGGGTCAGTTCCTGGCTACACCTTC	CASSGSVPGYTF	few	-	TRBJ1-2	TRBV6-1
TGCGCCAGCAGCGCCCTAGCGGGGGGCAGTGATACGCAGTATTTT	CASSALAGGSDTQYF	few	TRBD2	TRBJ2-3	TRBV5-1
TGCAGTGCTAGAGTAGGACATTCACCCCTCCACTTT	CSARVGHSPLHF	few	-	TRBJ1-6	TRBV20-1
TGTGCCAGCAGTGACCGGGCGGGGGGGCCGGATGAGCAGTTCTTC	CASSDRAGGPDEQFF	many	TRBD2	TRBJ2-1	TRBV6-4
TGTGCCAACCCGAAGACCGGGGAGCTGTTTTTT	CANPKTGELFF	few	-	TRBJ2-2	TRBV6-5
TGTGCCACCAGCAGGGGACAGGGTATAGGCACAGATACGCAGTATTTT	CATSRGQGIGTDTQYF	many	TRBD1	TRBJ2-3	TRBV15
TGTGCCAGCAGCTTTCGACTAGCGGGAGACACCGGGGAGCTGTTTTTT	CASSFRLAGDTGELFF	-	TRBD2	TRBJ2-2	TRBV7-9
TGTGCCAGCAGCAAAAGAGTTTACGGGACAGGGACAGATACGCAGTATTTT	CASSKRVYGTGTDTQYF	-	-	TRBJ2-3	TRBV21-1
TGTGCCAGCAGAACATCACAGGGGGTTAACACCGGGGAGCTGTTTTTT	CASRTSQGVNTGELFF	few	TRBD1	TRBJ2-2	TRBV6-1
TGTGCCAGCAGTCCTCTGACGCGGACTAGCGGGAGCGGAGATACGCAGTATTTT	CASSPLTRTSGSGDTQYF	few	TRBD2	TRBJ2-3	TRBV6-1
TGTGCCAGCAGTTTCTTGACTAGCGGGAGTCCCGGGGAGACCCAGTACTTC	CASSFLTSGSPGETQYF	few	TRBD2	TRBJ2-5	TRBV12-3/TRBV12-4
TGCAGTGCTAGAGATCAGCCGGCAGATACGCAGTATTTT	CSARDQPADTQYF	many	-	TRBJ2-3	TRBV20-1